The sequence of this T cell receptor (beta chain) was determined in a study of blood T cell repertoires in COVID-19. Study-wide context: The United States, Italy and Spain supplied acute and convalescent COVID-19 samples.

The CDR3 totals 15 residues. The germline CDR1 and CDR2 sequences are MNHEY and SMNVEV (reference sequence). With 0 bases clipped from V and 5 bases from J, the junction kept 3 bases outside the gene matches. Some clones are missing from TCRdb's copy, which holds only in-frame ones; the method was immunoSEQ multiplex PCR. The data contain roughly 250,000 clones, approximately 81% of them singletons. The sample comprised peripheral blood. This receptor was identified in a woman in her sixties or seventies with active or convalescent COVID-19. V usage is TRBV27 and J usage is TRBJ2-1, with TRBD2 matching over 8 bases. CDR3 in DNA: TGTGCCAGCAGTTTATCCGGGACTAGAGACAATGAGCAGTTCTTC. Protein: CASSLSGTRDNEQFF.